This TCR beta chain originates from a study of T cell repertoires in cytomegalovirus infection (dated by TCRdb to the late 2010s). Concerning the study at large: Peptide stimulations targeted recently identified HLA-C-restricted CMV epitopes, whose presentation resists viral immunomodulation, together with well-studied HLA-B-restricted epitopes. The HLA type of each donor mattered for the analysis, because public TCR beta signatures pointed to carriage of CMV infection along with the matching HLA type.

The CDR3 goes from the cysteine to the phenylalanine over 13 residues. Just CDR3 DNA is preserved here, 39 bases in frame from base 1. Deletion took 5 bases off V and 4 bases off J, with a span of 11 bases between the germline ends. CDR1 SGHVS and CDR2 FNYEAQ were looked up in the germline V gene. What the research found in general, with its limitations: The ex vivo response was dominated by HLA-C-restricted CMV-specific TCR beta clonotypes, which also provided the single most frequent clonotype in two of eight donors. Cumulative frequency of public TCR beta family members discriminated carriers of CMV infection plus the relevant HLA type in this cohort and an independent 352-donor cohort.

What this sample's treatment or condition label stands for: in vitro stimulation with specific CMV peptide epitopes to enrich CMV-specific T cells. Reads for this sample came from an Illumina HiSeq 1500. TCRdb trimmed the raw reads at Q25, called clones with MiXCR and kept productive beta chains. Each entry is one CDR3 protein sequence, shown with its most common DNA and genes. This sample is represented by 110,000 to 150,000 distinct CDR3 sequences; about 32% of them were singletons. The top ten clones comprise roughly 47% of the sample. This clonotype has a count of ten or more. There is no known antigen for this receptor. Base qualities were left out, and no much larger clone turns up one base away.

The receptor was isolated from a human donor in good health (CMV status not recorded). Some clones in this sample may be carry-over from other donors' samples. The material sequenced was CD8+ T cells from cultured PBMCs, taken from culture after CMV antigen stimulation. In this chain, TRBV7-6 is recombined with TRBJ1-1, and TRBD1 may be the D gene, going by 5 matching bases. DNA sequence: TGTGCCAGCAGCCCACCGGGGGGCACTGAAGCTTTCTTT. This translates into CASSPPGGTEAFF.